This is a list of T cell receptor beta chains from one sample in a study of blood T cell repertoires in COVID-19. Here immunoSEQ multiplex PCR was the method, and the copy in TCRdb shows in-frame clones only, minus some. The table lists 200,000 to 300,000 clones, roughly 80% of them singletons. The specimen sequenced was peripheral blood. Receptors were obtained from a woman in her sixties or seventies with acute or convalescent COVID-19. CDR3s include the opening cysteine and the closing phenylalanine or tryptophan. The D gene is left open where the match is weak. Only part of the rows carry a size: once, few, many, or a class if the clone is expanded.

d_gene	v_gene	j_gene	abundance	CDR3nt	CDR3aa
.	TRBV7-2	TRBJ1-5	.	TGTGCCAGCAGCCTTCAAACCGGGGGCAATCAGCCCCAGCATTTT	CASSLQTGGNQPQHF
.	TRBV4-3	TRBJ2-6	once	TGCGCCAGCAGCCAAAGCCGCGACAGCTCTGGGGCCAACGTCCTGACTTTC	CASSQSRDSSGANVLTF
TRBD1	TRBV15	TRBJ2-1	.	TGTGCCACCAGCAGAGGGGACAGCTCCTACAATGAGCAGTTCTTC	CATSRGDSSYNEQFF
.	TRBV7-2	TRBJ1-1	few	TGTGCCAGCAGCTTAGCCTCCCGGGGATCTGAAGCTTTCTTT	CASSLASRGSEAFF
.	TRBV20-1	TRBJ1-2	.	TGCAGTGCTTACGGGGGTTATGGCTACACCTTC	CSAYGGYGYTF
.	TRBV6-1	TRBJ2-7	.	TGTGCCAGCAGTGAAGCGGGGCAGGGGCAGTACTTC	CASSEAGQGQYF
.	TRBV6-2/TRBV6-3	TRBJ2-4	few	TGTGCCAGCAGTTCTGCCCCTTGGAGAGAACCCAAAAACATTCAGTACTTC	CASSSAPWREPKNIQYF
.	TRBV7-9	TRBJ1-6	.	TGTGCCAGCAGCTCCTCGGGAATAGGTTCACCCCTCCACTTT	CASSSSGIGSPLHF
TRBD2	TRBV19	TRBJ2-2	.	TGTGCCACCAGACCATTAGCGGGGGGTACCGGGGAGCTGTTTTTT	CATRPLAGGTGELFF
TRBD1	TRBV28	TRBJ1-2	.	TGTGCCAGCAGTGTCACAGGGGAAGCTAACTATGGCTACACCTTC	CASSVTGEANYGYTF
TRBD1	TRBV28	TRBJ1-2	.	TGTGCCAGCAGTTTGGGACAGGGCTATGGCTACACCTTC	CASSLGQGYGYTF
TRBD2	TRBV27	TRBJ2-7	.	TGTGCCAGCAGTTACCTAGCGGGGTACGAGCAGTACTTC	CASSYLAGYEQYF
.	TRBV25-1	TRBJ2-1	once	TGTGCCAGCAGCCCGGGAACTAGCTCCTACAATGAGCAGTTCTTC	CASSPGTSSYNEQFF
.	TRBV16	TRBJ2-7	.	TGTGCCAGCCAAACGGACGAGCAGTACTTC	CASQTDEQYF
TRBD1	TRBV7-9	TRBJ2-5	.	TGTGCCAGCAGCCGACAGGGTGGTTTCCAAGAGACCCAGTACTTC	CASSRQGGFQETQYF
.	TRBV7-2	TRBJ2-7	.	TGTGCCAGCAGCCAGATGACAGCATACTACGAGCAGTACTTC	CASSQMTAYYEQYF
.	TRBV5-1	TRBJ2-1	.	TGCGCCAGCAGCTTCCTTAGCAGCCCTAGTAATGAGCAGTTCTTC	CASSFLSSPSNEQFF
.	TRBV4-3	TRBJ1-2	.	TGCGCCAGCAGCCAAGGTCTAACAGGAGGGTACTATGGCTACACCTTC	CASSQGLTGGYYGYTF
TRBD1	TRBV7-2	TRBJ2-3	.	TGTGCCAGCGCCTCACAGGGGACCATCACAGATACGCAGTATTTT	CASASQGTITDTQYF
.	TRBV6-2/TRBV6-3	TRBJ2-5	.	TGTGCCAGCAGTTACGGTAGAGAGACCCAGTACTTC	CASSYGRETQYF
TRBD1	TRBV6-5	TRBJ1-2	.	TGTGCCAGCAGTTACGGCAGGGGGAACTATGGCTACACCTTC	CASSYGRGNYGYTF
TRBD1	TRBV7-8	TRBJ1-5	.	TGTGCCAGCAGCTTAAATTCATTTGGAGGGGGCGCGGGCAATCAGCCCCAGCATTTT	CASSLNSFGGGAGNQPQHF
.	TRBV7-2	TRBJ1-1	.	TGTGCCAGCAGTACAAATTTAGCGGTCACTGAAGCTTTCTTT	CASSTNLAVTEAFF
TRBD1	TRBV7-2	TRBJ2-1	.	TGTGCCAGCAGCTTATGGGGGACAGGGGATGAGCAGTTCTTC	CASSLWGTGDEQFF
TRBD2	TRBV24-1	TRBJ2-1	few	TGTGCCACCAGTGAGGCCTTGGGGACTAGCAAAAACAATGAGCAGTTCTTC	CATSEALGTSKNNEQFF
.	TRBV9	TRBJ1-2	.	TGTGCCAGCAGCACGGGTTCGGAGGGCTATGGCTACACCTTC	CASSTGSEGYGYTF
TRBD1	TRBV19	TRBJ1-4	.	TGTGCCAGTAGTACAGGGGGTTCTAATGAAAAACTGTTTTTT	CASSTGGSNEKLFF
TRBD1	TRBV9	TRBJ2-2	.	TGTGCCAGCAGCGTAGTATCCGCAGGACAGGGTAACACCGGGGAGCTGTTTTTT	CASSVVSAGQGNTGELFF
.	TRBV4-1	TRBJ2-5	once	TGCGCCAGCAGCGTGGCAGGGGCAAGGGAGACCCAGTACTTC	CASSVAGARETQYF
.	TRBV6-5	TRBJ1-2	.	TGTGCCAGCAGGGACAGCGTTTATGGCTACACCTTC	CASRDSVYGYTF
.	TRBV2	TRBJ1-5	.	TGTGCCAGCAGGGCGACAGTAATAAATCAGCCCCAGCATTTT	CASRATVINQPQHF
TRBD2	TRBV10-3	TRBJ2-5	.	TGTGCCATCAGGAGGGGACTAGCGGGGGAAGAGACCCAGTACTTC	CAIRRGLAGEETQYF
TRBD1	TRBV19	TRBJ1-5	.	TGTGCCAGTAGCCAAAGGGACAGGGGACTCCGAGGTGTTTGGCCCCAGCATTTT	CASSQRDRGLRGVWPQHF
TRBD1	TRBV12-3/TRBV12-4	TRBJ1-1	.	TGTGCCAGCAGACAGTCAGGGGGTAACATAGCTTTCTTT	CASRQSGGNIAFF
.	TRBV29-1	TRBJ2-1	.	TGCAGCGTTGGAGTGGGGGGGCCCGGCGAGCAGTTCTTC	CSVGVGGPGEQFF
.	TRBV28	TRBJ1-2	.	TGTGCCAGCAGTTTACCACAGGGATCCTATGGCTACACCTTC	CASSLPQGSYGYTF